A selection of T cell receptor beta chains follows, all from one sample in a study of T cells after yellow fever vaccination. Each CDR3 protein is one row after TCRdb ran MiXCR on the 5' RACE reads. The sample has approximately 300,000 distinct CDR3 sequences, 8.5% to 10% seen once. Specimen: PBMCs, collected on the day of the first yellow fever vaccination. All receptors derive from a man between 18 and 35 years old who received the YFV17D yellow fever vaccine. CDR3s include the opening cysteine and the closing phenylalanine or tryptophan. A D gene is named only where the DNA matches it firmly. Clone size, where shown, is once, few, many, or a class for clones that have expanded.

D: .
size: .
V: TRBV5-4
J: TRBJ1-6
DNA: TGTGCCAGCAGCTTGAACGGGGGGGATTCACCCCTCCACTTT
CDR3: CASSLNGGDSPLHF

D: .
size: .
V: TRBV7-2
J: TRBJ1-5
DNA: TGTGCCAGCAGCTTAGATTTGCGGCAGCCCCAGCATTTT
CDR3: CASSLDLRQPQHF

D: TRBD1
size: .
V: TRBV29-1
J: TRBJ2-1
DNA: TGCAGCGTTGGACTGGACAGGAACGGTGAGCAGTTCTTC
CDR3: CSVGLDRNGEQFF

D: .
size: .
V: TRBV7-2
J: TRBJ2-3
DNA: TGTGCCAGCAGCTTAGGTGCGGGTAAAAGCACAGATACGCAGTATTTT
CDR3: CASSLGAGKSTDTQYF

D: .
size: few
V: TRBV20-1
J: TRBJ1-5
DNA: TGCAGTGCTAGAGATCCCGGGGTGAGCAATCAGCCCCAGCATTTT
CDR3: CSARDPGVSNQPQHF

D: .
size: .
V: TRBV6-1
J: TRBJ1-6
DNA: TGTGCCAGCAGTCGTGCGCAGAATAATTCACCCCTCCACTTT
CDR3: CASSRAQNNSPLHF

D: .
size: many
V: TRBV20-1
J: TRBJ1-6
DNA: TGCAGTGCTAGAGGGGGGAGAGGGACCTCCTATAATTCACCCCTCCACTTT
CDR3: CSARGGRGTSYNSPLHF

D: TRBD1
size: .
V: TRBV5-1
J: TRBJ2-1
DNA: TGCGCCAGCAGCCAGATACAGGGGGCTCCCGTCCCGACGTTCTTC
CDR3: CASSQIQGAPVPTFF

D: .
size: .
V: TRBV7-6
J: TRBJ2-1
DNA: TGTGCCAGCAGCTGGGGGGGGCCCTCCTACAATGAGCAGTTCTTC
CDR3: CASSWGGPSYNEQFF

D: TRBD2
size: few
V: TRBV6-1
J: TRBJ2-1
DNA: TGTGCCAGCAGCCTTAGCGGGGGGGCCTGGAATGAGCAGTTCTTC
CDR3: CASSLSGGAWNEQFF

D: .
size: few
V: TRBV7-9
J: TRBJ2-5
DNA: TGTGCCAGCAGCTTAGCGCGTGGTCAAGAAGAGACCCAGTACTTC
CDR3: CASSLARGQEETQYF

D: .
size: .
V: TRBV14
J: TRBJ1-4
DNA: TGTGCCAGCAGCCAAGCAGTAGATTTAAATGAAAAACTGTTTTTT
CDR3: CASSQAVDLNEKLFF

D: .
size: many
V: TRBV29-1
J: TRBJ1-1
DNA: TGCAGCGCCGTGTACAGCGGTAACACTGAAGCTTTCTTT
CDR3: CSAVYSGNTEAFF

D: .
size: many
V: TRBV5-6
J: TRBJ1-2
DNA: TGTGCCAGCAGCTTGCCAGGCGCGGGCGGCTACACCTTC
CDR3: CASSLPGAGGYTF

D: TRBD1
size: .
V: TRBV6-1
J: TRBJ1-4
DNA: TGTGCCAGCAGTGACCCGACAGGGTCGGAAGAAAAACTGTTTTTT
CDR3: CASSDPTGSEEKLFF

D: .
size: few
V: TRBV7-2
J: TRBJ1-2
DNA: TGTGCCAGCAGCTTAGCTTACGGGGTCACCTTC
CDR3: CASSLAYGVTF

D: .
size: .
V: TRBV7-2
J: TRBJ2-5
DNA: TGTGCCAGCAGCTTAGTGGCGGGTAGAGAGACCCAGTACTTC
CDR3: CASSLVAGRETQYF

D: .
size: few
V: TRBV24-1
J: TRBJ2-1
DNA: TGTGCCACCAGTGATACCTACAATGAGCAGTTCTTC
CDR3: CATSDTYNEQFF

D: TRBD1
size: .
V: TRBV20-1
J: TRBJ1-2
DNA: TGCAGTGCTAGAGTTACAGGGGGCGGCTATGGCTACACCTTC
CDR3: CSARVTGGGYGYTF

D: .
size: .
V: TRBV20-1
J: TRBJ2-3
DNA: TGCAGTGCTAGAGCTTGGATTGCTAGCGAGTCTTTGACAGATACGCAGTATTTT
CDR3: CSARAWIASESLTDTQYF

D: .
size: few
V: TRBV18
J: TRBJ2-3
DNA: TGTGCCAGCCTGGTTGAAGGGGCAGATACGCAGTATTTT
CDR3: CASLVEGADTQYF

D: TRBD1
size: few
V: TRBV5-1
J: TRBJ1-4
DNA: TGCGCCAGCAGCTTCCAGGGGGCAACTAATGAAAAACTGTTTTTT
CDR3: CASSFQGATNEKLFF

D: .
size: .
V: TRBV6-5
J: TRBJ1-5
DNA: TGTGCCAGCAGTTACCCGGAAGGGGGTCAGCCCCAGCATTTT
CDR3: CASSYPEGGQPQHF

D: .
size: .
V: TRBV19
J: TRBJ1-1
DNA: TGTGCCAGTAGTCGCGGGGGTATGGTGAACACTGAAGCTTTCTTT
CDR3: CASSRGGMVNTEAFF

D: .
size: many
V: TRBV5-4
J: TRBJ1-2
DNA: TGTGCCAGCAGCTTCAGGACGCCGGACTATGGCTACACCTTC
CDR3: CASSFRTPDYGYTF

D: TRBD2
size: few
V: TRBV7-8
J: TRBJ2-3
DNA: TGTGCCAGCAGTAGAAAAGCGGGGGGGAAGAACACAGATACGCAGTATTTT
CDR3: CASSRKAGGKNTDTQYF

D: TRBD2
size: .
V: TRBV5-8
J: TRBJ2-5
DNA: TGTGCCAGCAGCTTGGGACTAGCGGGGGGGCCGGAGACCCAGTACTTC
CDR3: CASSLGLAGGPETQYF